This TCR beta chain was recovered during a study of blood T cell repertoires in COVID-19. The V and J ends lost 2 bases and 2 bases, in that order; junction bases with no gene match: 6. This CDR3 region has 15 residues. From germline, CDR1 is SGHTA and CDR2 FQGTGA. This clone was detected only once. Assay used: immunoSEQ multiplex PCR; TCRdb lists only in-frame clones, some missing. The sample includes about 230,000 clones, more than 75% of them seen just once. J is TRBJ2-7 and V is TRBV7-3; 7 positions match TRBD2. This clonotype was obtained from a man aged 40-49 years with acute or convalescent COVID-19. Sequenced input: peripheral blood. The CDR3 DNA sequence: TGTGCCAGCAGCTTAGGGGCGGGGGTAGCCTACGAGCAGTACTTC. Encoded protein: CASSLGAGVAYEQYF.